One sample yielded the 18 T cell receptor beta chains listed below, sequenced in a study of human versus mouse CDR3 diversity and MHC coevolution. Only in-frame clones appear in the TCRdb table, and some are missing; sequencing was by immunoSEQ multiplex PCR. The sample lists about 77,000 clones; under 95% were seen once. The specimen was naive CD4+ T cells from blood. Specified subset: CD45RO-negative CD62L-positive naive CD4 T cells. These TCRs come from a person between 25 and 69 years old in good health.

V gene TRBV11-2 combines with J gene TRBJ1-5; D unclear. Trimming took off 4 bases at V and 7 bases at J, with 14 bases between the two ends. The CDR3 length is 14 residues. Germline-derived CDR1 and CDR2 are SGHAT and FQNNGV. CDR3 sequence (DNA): TGTGCCAGCAGCTCCCTACCGACGGGGCAGCCCCAGCATTTT. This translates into CASSSLPTGQPQHF.

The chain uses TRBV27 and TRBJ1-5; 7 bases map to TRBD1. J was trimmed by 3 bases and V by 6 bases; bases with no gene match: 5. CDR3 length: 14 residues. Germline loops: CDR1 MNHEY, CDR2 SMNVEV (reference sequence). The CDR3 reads CASRSTGYNQPQHF. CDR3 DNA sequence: TGTGCCAGCAGATCGACAGGGTACAATCAGCCCCAGCATTTT.

The CDR3 loop reads CASSAGISNTEAFF. CDR3 nucleotides: TGCGCCAGCAGTGCAGGGATTTCGAACACTGAAGCTTTCTTT. The genes are TRBV10-1 and TRBJ1-1; possible D gene TRBD1, 5 bases. V lost 4 bases and J 1 base, leaving 10 bases between the germline ends. The CDR3 extends over 14 amino acids. Germline CDR1 is WNHNN and CDR2 is SYGVQD (reference sequence).

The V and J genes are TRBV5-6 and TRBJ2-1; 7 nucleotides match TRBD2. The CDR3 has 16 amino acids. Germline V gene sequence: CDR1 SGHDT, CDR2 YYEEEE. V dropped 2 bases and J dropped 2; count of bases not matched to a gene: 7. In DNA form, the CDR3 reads TGTGCCAGCAGCTTTCGAGCTAGCGGTACCTACAATGAGCAGTTCTTC. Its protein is CASSFRASGTYNEQFF.

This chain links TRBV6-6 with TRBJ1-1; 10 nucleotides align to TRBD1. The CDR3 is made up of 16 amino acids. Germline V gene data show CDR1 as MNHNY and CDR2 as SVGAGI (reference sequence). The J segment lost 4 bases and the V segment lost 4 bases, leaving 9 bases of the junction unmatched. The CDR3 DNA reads TGTGCCAGCAGTTTGCCGGGACAGGGGAGGATCACTGAAGCTTTCTTT. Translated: CASSLPGQGRITEAFF.

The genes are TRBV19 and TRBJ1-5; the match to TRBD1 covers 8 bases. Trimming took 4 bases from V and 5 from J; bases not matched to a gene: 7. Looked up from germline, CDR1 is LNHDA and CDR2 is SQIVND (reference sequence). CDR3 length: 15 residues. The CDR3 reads CASSTLTGDHQPQHF. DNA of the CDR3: TGTGCCAGTAGTACCCTGACAGGGGATCATCAGCCCCAGCATTTT.

CDR3 protein: CASSRGTGYGYTF. The CDR3 DNA is TGTGCCAGCAGCCGCGGGACAGGCTATGGCTACACCTTC. The chain links TRBV5-6 to TRBJ1-2, with 8 bases matching TRBD1. Germline trimming cut 4 bases from V and 4 bases from J; bases unmatched to any gene: 3. This CDR3 comprises 13 residues. Germline-derived CDR1 and CDR2 are SGHDT and YYEEEE.

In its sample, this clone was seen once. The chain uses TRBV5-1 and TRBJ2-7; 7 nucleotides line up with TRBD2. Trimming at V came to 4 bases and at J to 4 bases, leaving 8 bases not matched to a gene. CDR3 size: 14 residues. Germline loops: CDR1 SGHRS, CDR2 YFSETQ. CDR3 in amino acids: CASSDPGGSYEQYF. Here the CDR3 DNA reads TGCGCCAGCAGCGATCCGGGCGGGAGTTACGAGCAGTACTTC. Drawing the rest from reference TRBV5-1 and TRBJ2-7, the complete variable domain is KAGVTQTPRYLIKTRGQQVTLSCSPISGHRSVSWYQQTPGQGLQFLFEYFSETQRNKGNFPGRFSGRQFSNSRSEMNVSTLELGDSALYLCASSDPGGSYEQYFGPGTRLTVT.

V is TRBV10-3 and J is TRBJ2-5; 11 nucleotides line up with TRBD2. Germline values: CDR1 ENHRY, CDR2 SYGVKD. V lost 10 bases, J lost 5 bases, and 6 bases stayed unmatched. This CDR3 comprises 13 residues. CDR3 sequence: CASSGGAGETQYF. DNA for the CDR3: TGTGCCAGTAGCGGGGGGGCCGGGGAGACCCAGTACTTC.

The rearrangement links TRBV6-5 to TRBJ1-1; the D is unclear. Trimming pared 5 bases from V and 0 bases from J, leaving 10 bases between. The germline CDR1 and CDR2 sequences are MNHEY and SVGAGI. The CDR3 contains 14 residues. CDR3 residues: CASSAGVMNTEAFF. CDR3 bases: TGTGCCAGCAGTGCGGGTGTCATGAACACTGAAGCTTTCTTT.

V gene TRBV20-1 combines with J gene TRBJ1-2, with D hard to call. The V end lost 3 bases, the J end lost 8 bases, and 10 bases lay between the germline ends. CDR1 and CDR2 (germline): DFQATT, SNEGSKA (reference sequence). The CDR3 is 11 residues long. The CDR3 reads CSASPVFGYTF. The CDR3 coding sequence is TGCAGTGCTAGCCCGGTATTCGGCTACACCTTC.

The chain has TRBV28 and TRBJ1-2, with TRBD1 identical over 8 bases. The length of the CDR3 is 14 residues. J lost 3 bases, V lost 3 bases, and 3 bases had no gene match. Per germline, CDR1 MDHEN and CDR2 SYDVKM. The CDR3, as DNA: TGTGCCAGCAGTTTTCGGACAGGGTACTATGGCTACACCTTC. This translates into CASSFRTGYYGYTF.

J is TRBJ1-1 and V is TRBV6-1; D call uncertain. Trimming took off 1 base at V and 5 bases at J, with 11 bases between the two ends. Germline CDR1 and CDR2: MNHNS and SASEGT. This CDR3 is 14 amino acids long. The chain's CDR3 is CASSEVGVRTEAFF. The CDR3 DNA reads TGTGCCAGCAGTGAAGTAGGAGTAAGGACTGAAGCTTTCTTT.

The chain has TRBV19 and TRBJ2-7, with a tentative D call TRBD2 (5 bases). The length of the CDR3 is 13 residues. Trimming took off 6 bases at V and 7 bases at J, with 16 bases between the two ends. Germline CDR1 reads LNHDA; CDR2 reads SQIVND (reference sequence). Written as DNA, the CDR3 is TGTGCCAGTAGCGCCACACTAGACGGTGAGCAGTACTTC. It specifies CASSATLDGEQYF.

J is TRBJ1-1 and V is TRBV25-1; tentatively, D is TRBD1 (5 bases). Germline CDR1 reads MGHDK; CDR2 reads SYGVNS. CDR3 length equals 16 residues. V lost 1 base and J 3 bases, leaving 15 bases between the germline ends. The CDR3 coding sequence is TGTGCCAGCAGTGAATTCAAATTGGGAGGGGACACTGAAGCTTTCTTT. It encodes CASSEFKLGGDTEAFF.

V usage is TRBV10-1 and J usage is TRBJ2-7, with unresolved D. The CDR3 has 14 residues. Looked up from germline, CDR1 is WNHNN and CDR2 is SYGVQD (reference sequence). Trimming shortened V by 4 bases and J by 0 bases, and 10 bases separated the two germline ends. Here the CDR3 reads CASSALGSSYEQYF. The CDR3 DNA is TGCGCCAGCAGTGCTCTCGGTAGCTCCTACGAGCAGTACTTC.

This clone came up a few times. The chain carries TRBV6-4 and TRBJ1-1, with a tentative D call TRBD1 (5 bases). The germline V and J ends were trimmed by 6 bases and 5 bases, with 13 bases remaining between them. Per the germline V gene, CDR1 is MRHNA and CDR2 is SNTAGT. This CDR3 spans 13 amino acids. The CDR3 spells CASSPGLETEAFF. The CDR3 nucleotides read TGTGCCAGCAGCCCGGGACTTGAGACTGAAGCTTTCTTT.

The CDR3 DNA sequence: TGCGCCAGCAGAGAACTAGCGGGAGAGTACAATGAGCAGTTCTTC. It translates to CASRELAGEYNEQFF. The chain employs TRBV5-1 and TRBJ2-1; 11 nucleotides align to TRBD2. V was clipped by 5 bases and J by 4 bases; unmatched bases: 5. Germline lookup yields CDR1 SGHRS and CDR2 YFSETQ. This CDR3 has 15 amino acids.